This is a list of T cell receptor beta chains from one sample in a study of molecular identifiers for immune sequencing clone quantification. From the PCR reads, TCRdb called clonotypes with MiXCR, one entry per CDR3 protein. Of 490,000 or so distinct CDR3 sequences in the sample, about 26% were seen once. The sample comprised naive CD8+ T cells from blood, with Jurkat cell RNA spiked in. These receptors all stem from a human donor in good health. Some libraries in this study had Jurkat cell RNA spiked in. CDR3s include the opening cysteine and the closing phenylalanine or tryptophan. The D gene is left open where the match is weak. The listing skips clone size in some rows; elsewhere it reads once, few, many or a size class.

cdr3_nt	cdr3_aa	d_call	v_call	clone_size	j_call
TGTGCCAGCAGTTACTCGAGCGGACAGGGTAATCAGCCCCAGCATTTT	CASSYSSGQGNQPQHF	TRBD1	TRBV6-7	-	TRBJ1-5
TGTGCCAGCAGCGTAGATGGGGTTGGGGCTGAAGCTTTCTTT	CASSVDGVGAEAFF	-	TRBV9	many	TRBJ1-1
TGCAGCGGTGACTTAGGAGAAGCTTTCTTT	CSGDLGEAFF	-	TRBV29-1	many	TRBJ1-1
TGTGCCAGCAGTTTGCAATCACTTACCTACAATGAGCAGTTCTTC	CASSLQSLTYNEQFF	-	TRBV28	-	TRBJ2-1
TGTGCCAGTAGACCAGGCCTGAACACTGAAGCTTTCTTT	CASRPGLNTEAFF	-	TRBV19	few	TRBJ1-1
TGTGCCAGCAGCTTGGTTCGGGACACAAATCAGCCCCAGCATTTT	CASSLVRDTNQPQHF	-	TRBV5-6	-	TRBJ1-5
TGTGCCACCAGTGCTAGCTGGCGGGAGGCACCAGACAATGAGCAGTTCTTC	CATSASWREAPDNEQFF	TRBD2	TRBV24-1	few	TRBJ2-1
TGTGCCAGCAGCTTAGCGGCGGCGTCCGAGCAGTACTTC	CASSLAAASEQYF	-	TRBV7-6	-	TRBJ2-7
TGTGCCAGCAGCGTAGCCCACAGACCTGCCGAGCAGTTCTTC	CASSVAHRPAEQFF	-	TRBV11-2	few	TRBJ2-1
TGTGCCAGCAGCCCAGGGGGCTCGTCGTCCTACGAGCAGTACTTC	CASSPGGSSSYEQYF	TRBD1	TRBV5-4	-	TRBJ2-7
TGTGCCAGCAGCCAAAATGAGGAACACTCGGACTACAATGAGCAGTTCTTC	CASSQNEEHSDYNEQFF	-	TRBV7-2	many	TRBJ2-1
TGTGCCACCAGTGATTCCACGCCAGGGCCCCCCTACGAGCAGTACTTC	CATSDSTPGPPYEQYF	-	TRBV24-1	few	TRBJ2-7
TGTGCCAGCAGCTTAATTGCGGGGGGGCCTGCAGATACGCAGTATTTT	CASSLIAGGPADTQYF	TRBD2	TRBV7-2	many	TRBJ2-3
TGTGCCAGCAGTTACGAAGACACGGGGATCGAGCAGTACTTC	CASSYEDTGIEQYF	-	TRBV6-5	many	TRBJ2-7
TGTGCCAGCAGCTCAGGCAGGGACTATGGCTACACCTTC	CASSSGRDYGYTF	-	TRBV7-9	few	TRBJ1-2
TGCGCCAGCAGCCAAGTGGCAGAAGAGACCTACGAGCAGTACTTC	CASSQVAEETYEQYF	-	TRBV4-1	few	TRBJ2-7
TGCGCCAGCAGCCAAGATTGGGCAATGCTGGATACGCAGTATTTT	CASSQDWAMLDTQYF	-	TRBV4-3	-	TRBJ2-3
TGTGCCAGCAGCTTAGCGATAGGACAGTTGCATGGCTACACCTTC	CASSLAIGQLHGYTF	-	TRBV5-4	few	TRBJ1-2
TGTGCCAGCAGCCAAGACATCCTATCCTACGAGCAGTACTTC	CASSQDILSYEQYF	-	TRBV7-2	-	TRBJ2-7
TGCAGCGTTGTTGGGGAGGGACGGCAGTACTTC	CSVVGEGRQYF	TRBD2	TRBV29-1	few	TRBJ2-5
TGTACCAGCAGTTTAGGTAGGCACCTCTACGAGCAGTACTTC	CTSSLGRHLYEQYF	-	TRBV28	few	TRBJ2-7
TGTGCCAGCAGCTTAGAGCATAAGGGGACTGAAGCTTTCTTT	CASSLEHKGTEAFF	-	TRBV7-9	many	TRBJ1-1
TGTGCCAGCAACTTAGAAAGGGTCCCTGAAGCTTTCTTT	CASNLERVPEAFF	-	TRBV7-8	-	TRBJ1-1
TGTGCCAGCGGACAGGGGGCGCGGGACACTGAAGCTTTCTTT	CASGQGARDTEAFF	TRBD1	TRBV9	-	TRBJ1-1
TGTGCCAGCAATTACTCCAGGGCAGAAGAAGCTTTCTTT	CASNYSRAEEAFF	-	TRBV6-2/TRBV6-3	-	TRBJ1-1
TGCAGTGCTAGAGTGGGACAGGGACGGAATGAAAAACTGTTTTTT	CSARVGQGRNEKLFF	TRBD1	TRBV20-1	many	TRBJ1-4